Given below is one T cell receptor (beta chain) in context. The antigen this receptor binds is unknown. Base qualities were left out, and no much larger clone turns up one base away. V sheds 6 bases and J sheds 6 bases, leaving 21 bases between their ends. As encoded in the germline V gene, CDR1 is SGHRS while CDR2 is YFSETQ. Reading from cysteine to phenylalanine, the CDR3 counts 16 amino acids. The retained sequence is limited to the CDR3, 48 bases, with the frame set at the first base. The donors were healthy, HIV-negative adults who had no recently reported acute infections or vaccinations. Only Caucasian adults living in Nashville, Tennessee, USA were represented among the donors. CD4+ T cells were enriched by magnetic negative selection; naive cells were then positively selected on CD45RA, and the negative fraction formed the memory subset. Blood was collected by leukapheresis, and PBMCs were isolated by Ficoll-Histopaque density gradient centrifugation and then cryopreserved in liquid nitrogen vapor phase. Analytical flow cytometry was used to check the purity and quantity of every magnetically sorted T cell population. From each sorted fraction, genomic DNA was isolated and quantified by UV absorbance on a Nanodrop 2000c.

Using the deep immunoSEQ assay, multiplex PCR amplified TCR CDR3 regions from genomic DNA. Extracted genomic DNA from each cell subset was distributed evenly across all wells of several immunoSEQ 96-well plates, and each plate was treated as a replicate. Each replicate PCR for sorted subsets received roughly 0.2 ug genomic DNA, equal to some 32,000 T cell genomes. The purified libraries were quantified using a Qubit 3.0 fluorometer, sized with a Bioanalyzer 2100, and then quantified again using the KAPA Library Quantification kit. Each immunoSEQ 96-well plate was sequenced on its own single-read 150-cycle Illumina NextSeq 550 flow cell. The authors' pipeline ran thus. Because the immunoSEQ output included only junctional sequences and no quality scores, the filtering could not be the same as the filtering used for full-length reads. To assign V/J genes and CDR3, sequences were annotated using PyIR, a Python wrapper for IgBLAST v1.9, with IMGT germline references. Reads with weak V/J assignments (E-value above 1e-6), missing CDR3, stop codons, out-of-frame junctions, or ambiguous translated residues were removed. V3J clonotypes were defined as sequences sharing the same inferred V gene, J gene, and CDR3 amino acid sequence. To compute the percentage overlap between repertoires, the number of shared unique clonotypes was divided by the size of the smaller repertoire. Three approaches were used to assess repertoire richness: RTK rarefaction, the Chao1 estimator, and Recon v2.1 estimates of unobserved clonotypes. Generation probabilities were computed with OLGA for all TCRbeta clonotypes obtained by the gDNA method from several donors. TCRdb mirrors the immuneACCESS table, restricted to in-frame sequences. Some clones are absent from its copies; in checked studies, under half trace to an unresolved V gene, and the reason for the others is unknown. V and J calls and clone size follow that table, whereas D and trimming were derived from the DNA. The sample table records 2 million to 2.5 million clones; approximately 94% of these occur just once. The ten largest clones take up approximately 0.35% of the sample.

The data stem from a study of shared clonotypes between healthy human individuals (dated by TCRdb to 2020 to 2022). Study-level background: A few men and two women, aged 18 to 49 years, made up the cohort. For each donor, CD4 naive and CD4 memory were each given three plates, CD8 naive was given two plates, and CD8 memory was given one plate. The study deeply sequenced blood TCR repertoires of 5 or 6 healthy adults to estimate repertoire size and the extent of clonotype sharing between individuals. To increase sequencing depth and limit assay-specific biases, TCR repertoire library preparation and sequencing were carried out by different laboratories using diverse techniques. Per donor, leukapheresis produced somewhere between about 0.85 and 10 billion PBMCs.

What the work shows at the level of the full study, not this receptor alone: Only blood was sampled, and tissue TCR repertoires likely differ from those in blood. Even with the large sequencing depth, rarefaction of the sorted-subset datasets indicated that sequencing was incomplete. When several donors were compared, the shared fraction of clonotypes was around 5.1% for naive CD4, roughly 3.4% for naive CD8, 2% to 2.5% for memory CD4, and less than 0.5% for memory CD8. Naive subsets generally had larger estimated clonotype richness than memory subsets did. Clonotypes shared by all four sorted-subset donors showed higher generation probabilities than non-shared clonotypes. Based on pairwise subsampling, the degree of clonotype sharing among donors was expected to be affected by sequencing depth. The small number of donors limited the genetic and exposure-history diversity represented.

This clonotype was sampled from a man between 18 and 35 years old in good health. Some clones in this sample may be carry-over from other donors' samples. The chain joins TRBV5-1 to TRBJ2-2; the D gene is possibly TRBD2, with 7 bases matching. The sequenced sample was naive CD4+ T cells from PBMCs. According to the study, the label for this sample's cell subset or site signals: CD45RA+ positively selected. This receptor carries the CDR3 CASTGPGGLLSGELFF. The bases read TGCGCCAGCACCGGCCCGGGGGGCTTGTTATCCGGGGAGCTGTTTTTT.